These 7 T cell receptor beta chains came from one sample sequenced in a study of OX40 agonist ivuxolimab in advanced cancers. Data came from immunoSEQ multiplex PCR; TCRdb stores just in-frame clones and leaves some out. The repertoire has 82,000 or so clones, approximately 89% of them found once; the top ten carry less than 2.5%. The sample consisted of CD4+ or CD8+ T cells sorted from blood, taken in a trial of the OX40 agonist ivuxolimab. The receptors here all came from an adult with an advanced solid tumor such as melanoma, head and neck, liver or kidney cancer.

This chain joins TRBV18 and TRBJ2-2; 12 nucleotides align to TRBD2. The CDR3 totals 19 residues. Trimming cost V 0 bases and J 0 bases; bases outside gene matches: 5. Germline CDR1 and CDR2: KGHSH and LQKENI. Written as DNA, the CDR3 is TGTGCCAGCTCACCACCCGAGACTAGCGGGGGAACGAACACCGGGGAGCTGTTTTTT. Translating gives CASSPPETSGGTNTGELFF.

The rearrangement joins TRBV18 to TRBJ2-7, with 9 bases lining up with TRBD1. Germline V gives CDR1 KGHSH, CDR2 LQKENI. The junction had 7 bases not matched to a gene; V was cut back by 4 bases and J by 0 bases. CDR3 length: 16 amino acids. The CDR3 bases are TGTGCCAGCTCACGAGAACAGGGGGCCAGCTCCTACGAGCAGTACTTC. It specifies CASSREQGASSYEQYF. The full variable domain, in which reference TRBV18 and TRBJ2-7 provide the parts outside the CDR3, is NAGVMQNPRHLVRRRGQEARLRCSPMKGHSHVYWYRQLPEEGLKFMVYLQKENIIDESGMPKERFSAEFPKEGPSILRIQQVVRGDSAAYFCASSREQGASSYEQYFGPGTRLTVT.

V and J are TRBV20-1 and TRBJ1-1, with D unclear. V was cut by 3 bases and J by 7 bases, with 6 bases left in between. This CDR3 is 10 amino acids long. Germline loops: CDR1 DFQATT, CDR2 SNEGSKA (reference sequence). CDR3 nucleotide sequence: TGCAGTGCTAGTTTCAGTGAAGCTTTCTTT. It is translated as CSASFSEAFF.

CDR3 amino acids: CASTYGGPNTGELFF. For the CDR3, the DNA is TGTGCCAGCACTTACGGGGGGCCGAACACCGGGGAGCTGTTTTTT. The rearrangement uses TRBV5-4 and TRBJ2-2; D is perhaps TRBD2 (7 bases). V was shortened by 6 bases and J by 0 bases, with 12 bases between the two germline ends. Germline V gives CDR1 SGHNT, CDR2 YYREEE (reference sequence). The CDR3 is made up of 15 amino acids.

CDR3 DNA sequence: TGCGCCAGCAGCCGATGGACAGGGGCCTACGAGCAGTACTTC. Amino acids: CASSRWTGAYEQYF. This chain links TRBV4-3 with TRBJ2-7, with 9 bases that match TRBD1. The length of the CDR3 is 14 residues. J gave up 2 bases and V 4 bases, and 3 bases lay outside the gene matches. The germline V gene encodes CDR1 LGHNA and CDR2 YSLEER.

The chain couples TRBV7-8 to TRBJ2-7, with a tentative D call TRBD2 (7 bases). Germline CDR1 is SGHVS and CDR2 is FQNEAQ. The ends were cut back, 0 bases at V and 4 bases at J, with 13 bases in the middle. CDR3 length: 15 amino acids. CDR3 in DNA: TGTGCCAGCAGCTTAGCGTGGGGGGGCGGGTACGAGCAGTACTTC. It codes for CASSLAWGGGYEQYF.

The rearrangement links TRBV9 to TRBJ1-1, with D unresolved. V was trimmed by 0 bases and J by 3 bases, leaving 6 bases between them. The CDR3 covers 13 residues. Germline CDR1 is SGDLS and CDR2 is YYNGEE. The CDR3 is CASSVGPDTEAFF. CDR3 bases: TGTGCCAGCAGCGTAGGGCCCGACACTGAAGCTTTCTTT. The variable domain in full, completed from reference TRBV9 and TRBJ1-1, reads DSGVTQTPKHLITATGQRVTLRCSPRSGDLSVYWYQQSLDQGLQFLIQYYNGEERAKGNILERFSAQQFPDLHSELNLSSLELGDSALYFCASSVGPDTEAFFGQGTRLTVV.